Given below is one TCR beta chain in context. Its antigen is as yet unknown. This record belongs to a study of T cell responses to AZD1222 COVID-19 vaccine. Study-level findings and limits: Spike regions recognized by vaccine-associated CD4 TCRs spanned the protein, led by 160-218 and 743-854. After the peak T cell response, and only then, were repertoires sampled. Donors were chiefly white British, with a greater number of females, and clonal diversity was perhaps underestimated. Just a handful of AZD1222 recipients tested seropositive at baseline.

Assay: immunoSEQ multiplex PCR; the TCRdb copy retains only in-frame clones and omits some. The sample records 150,000 to 160,000 clones, around 89% being singletons. The CDR3 runs 15 residues. V lost 2 bases to trimming and J lost 7 bases; unmatched junction nucleotides: 5. Germline V gene lookup returns CDR1 MNHEY and CDR2 SVGEGT. The sequences come from peripheral blood, collected on day 0 of AZD1222 vaccination. The rearrangement joins TRBV6-2 or TRBV6-3 to TRBJ1-1; 12 bases are a match to TRBD1. This sequence was found in an adult in good health. The CDR3 spells CASSYRDRGRGEAFF. DNA for the CDR3: TGTGCCAGCAGTTACCGGGACAGGGGGCGAGGTGAAGCTTTCTTT.